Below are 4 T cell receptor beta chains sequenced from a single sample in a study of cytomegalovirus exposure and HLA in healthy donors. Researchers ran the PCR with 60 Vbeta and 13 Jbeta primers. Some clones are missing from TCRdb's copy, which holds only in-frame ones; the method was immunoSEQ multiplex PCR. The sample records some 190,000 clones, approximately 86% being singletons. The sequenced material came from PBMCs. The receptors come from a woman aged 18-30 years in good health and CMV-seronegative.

The DNA for the CDR3 is TGTGCCAGCACCCTAGCGTCCGTGGGGGGTATCTATGGCTACACCTTC. Its protein is CASTLASVGGIYGYTF. The chain links TRBV28 to TRBJ1-2; D might be TRBD1 (5 bases). Germline V gene data show CDR1 as MDHEN and CDR2 as SYDVKM. V lost 7 bases, J lost 4 bases, and 22 bases lay in between. The CDR3 runs 16 residues.

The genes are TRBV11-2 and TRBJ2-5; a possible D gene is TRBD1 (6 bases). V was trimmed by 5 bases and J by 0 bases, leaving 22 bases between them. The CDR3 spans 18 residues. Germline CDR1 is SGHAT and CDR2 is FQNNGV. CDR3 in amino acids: CASSPGFLARGYQETQYF. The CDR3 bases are TGTGCCAGCAGCCCCGGTTTTCTTGCAAGGGGGTACCAAGAGACCCAGTACTTC. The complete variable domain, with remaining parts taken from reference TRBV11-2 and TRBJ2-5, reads EAGVAQSPRYKIIEKRQSVAFWCNPISGHATLYWYQQILGQGPKLLIQFQNNGVVDDSQLPKDRFSAERLKGVDSTLKIQPAKLEDSAVYLCASSPGFLARGYQETQYFGPGTRLLVL.

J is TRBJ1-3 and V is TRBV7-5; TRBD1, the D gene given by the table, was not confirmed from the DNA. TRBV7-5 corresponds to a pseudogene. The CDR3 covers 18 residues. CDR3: CARSFRGTTGLSGNTIYF. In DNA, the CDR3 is TGTGCCAGAAGCTTTAGGGGGACAACAGGGTTAAGTGGAAACACCATATATTTT.

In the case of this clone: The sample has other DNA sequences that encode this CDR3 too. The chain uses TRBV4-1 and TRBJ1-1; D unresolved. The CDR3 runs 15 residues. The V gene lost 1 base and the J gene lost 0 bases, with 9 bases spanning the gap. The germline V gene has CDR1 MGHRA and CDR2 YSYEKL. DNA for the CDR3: TGCGCCAGCAGCCAAGTCGCGTTCATGAACACTGAAGCTTTCTTT. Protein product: CASSQVAFMNTEAFF.